The 32 T cell receptor beta chains given below trace back to one sample, sequenced in a study of cytomegalovirus exposure and HLA in healthy donors. The primer mix had 60 Vbeta and 13 Jbeta primers. Assay used: immunoSEQ multiplex PCR; TCRdb lists only in-frame clones, some missing. The sample lists under 200,000 clones, over 70% occurring once. The sequenced material came from PBMCs. Receptors were obtained from a man aged 50-60 years in good health and CMV-seronegative.

The chain has TRBV27 and TRBJ1-5, with D unresolved. V dropped 3 bases and J dropped 1 base, with 10 bases sitting between them. Per the germline V gene, CDR1 is MNHEY and CDR2 is SMNVEV (reference sequence). This CDR3 has 15 residues. CDR3 in DNA: TGTGCCAGCAGTTTGACAAGAAGGAGCAATCAGCCCCAGCATTTT. Translated: CASSLTRRSNQPQHF.

The V call is TRBV18, the J call TRBJ1-1; D is undetermined. V was pared by 3 bases and J by 4 bases, with 9 bases between. The CDR3 contains 13 residues. The germline gives CDR1 KGHSH, CDR2 LQKENI. For the CDR3, the DNA is TGTGCCAGCTCACCGGGGAGGAGCACTGAAGCTTTCTTT. Protein sequence: CASSPGRSTEAFF.

The genes are TRBV30 and TRBJ1-2; D is possibly TRBD1 (5 bases). Germline values: CDR1 GTSNPN, CDR2 SVGIG (reference sequence). The CDR3 contains 12 residues. Between the trimmed V and J ends, which lost 4 bases and 0 bases, there was a span of 6 bases. The CDR3: CAWMTANYGYTF. The CDR3, as DNA: TGTGCCTGGATGACAGCTAACTATGGCTACACCTTC.

The chain uses TRBV29-1 and TRBJ2-3, with D uncertain. The CDR3 is made up of 13 amino acids. V was pared by 3 bases and J by 0 bases, with 7 bases between. The germline gives CDR1 SQVTM, CDR2 ANQGSEA. The DNA of the CDR3 is TGCAGCGTTGAGGTAACTAGCACAGATACGCAGTATTTT. Encoded protein: CSVEVTSTDTQYF.

The rearrangement links TRBV9 to TRBJ2-3; 8 bases agree with TRBD2. CDR3 length equals 16 residues. Germline V gene sequence: CDR1 SGDLS, CDR2 YYNGEE. Losses at the gene ends were 0 bases for V and 3 bases for J; bases not matched to a gene: 6. This chain's CDR3 is CASSVGIAGTTDTQYF. The CDR3 coding sequence is TGTGCCAGCAGCGTAGGAATAGCGGGGACTACAGATACGCAGTATTTT. Filled out from reference TRBV9 and TRBJ2-3, the complete variable domain reads DSGVTQTPKHLITATGQRVTLRCSPRSGDLSVYWYQQSLDQGLQFLIQYYNGEERAKGNILERFSAQQFPDLHSELNLSSLELGDSALYFCASSVGIAGTTDTQYFGPGTRLTVL.

The rearrangement links TRBV18 to TRBJ2-7; 7 positions agree with TRBD1. This CDR3 contains 17 residues. Unmatched junction bases numbered 14, after V lost 6 bases and J lost 0 bases. Germline CDR1 is KGHSH and CDR2 is LQKENI. This CDR3 is CASSQRDSLTSSYEQYF. CDR3 coding DNA: TGTGCCAGCTCCCAGAGGGACAGCCTTACGAGCTCCTACGAGCAGTACTTC.

The chain links TRBV11-2 to TRBJ2-1; TRBD2 matches 7 bases. In germline, CDR1 is SGHAT, CDR2 FQNNGV. The CDR3 covers 15 residues. J lost 5 bases, V lost 4 bases, and 8 bases had no gene match. The CDR3 bases are TGTGCCAGCAGCTCGAATCGACTAGCCCACAATGAGCAGTTCTTC. It translates to CASSSNRLAHNEQFF. Variable domain in full (rest from reference TRBV11-2 and TRBJ2-1): EAGVAQSPRYKIIEKRQSVAFWCNPISGHATLYWYQQILGQGPKLLIQFQNNGVVDDSQLPKDRFSAERLKGVDSTLKIQPAKLEDSAVYLCASSSNRLAHNEQFFGPGTRLTVL.

The CDR3 protein is CASGRGGKNTEAFF. The CDR3 DNA reads TGTGCCAGTGGAAGAGGGGGTAAGAACACTGAAGCTTTCTTT. The gene calls are TRBV19 and TRBJ1-1; possible D gene TRBD1, 6 bases. The germline V and J ends were trimmed by 8 bases and 1 base, with 14 bases remaining between them. The CDR3 is made up of 14 amino acids. From germline, CDR1 is LNHDA and CDR2 SQIVND (reference sequence).

This rearrangement joins TRBV4-2 to TRBJ2-5, with D perhaps TRBD2 (6 bases). The J call is doubtful: the DNA matches TRBJ2-7 better. Germline CDR1 reads LGHNA; CDR2 reads YNFKEQ. CDR3 length equals 14 residues. The CDR3 sequence is CASSLAGSNYEQYF. The CDR3 nucleotides read TGTGCCAGCAGCCTCGCCGGGAGCAACTACGAGCAGTACTTC.

The gene calls are TRBV19 and TRBJ2-5; 9 bases line up with TRBD1. This CDR3 contains 14 residues. Germline V gene lookup returns CDR1 LNHDA and CDR2 SQIVND (reference sequence). Trimming took 5 bases from V and 9 from J; bases not matched to a gene: 10. The CDR3 DNA is TGTGCCAGTAGTCAACCGGGACAGGGTGAGGCCCAGTACTTC. It yields the protein CASSQPGQGEAQYF.

The V call is TRBV4-3, the J call TRBJ2-6; TRBD1 is a possible D gene (5 bases). Germline V CDR1 and CDR2: LGHNA, YSLEER. The V gene lost 1 base and the J gene lost 1 base, with 5 bases spanning the gap. The CDR3 spans 15 residues. In nucleotides, the CDR3 is TGCGCCAGCAGCCAAGGGACATCTGGGGCCAACGTCCTGACTTTC. This codes for CASSQGTSGANVLTF.

As DNA, the CDR3 is TGTGCCAGCAGCGCCGGGGGGGAGACCCAGTACTTC. Its translation is CASSAGGETQYF. The chain uses TRBV9 and TRBJ2-5; 7 bases map to TRBD2. The CDR3 has 12 residues. Germline V CDR1 and CDR2: SGDLS, YYNGEE. V was pared by 3 bases and J by 5 bases, with 1 base of the junction left unmatched.

V gene TRBV18 combines with J gene TRBJ2-5, with a tentative D call TRBD2 (7 bases). Germline CDR1 and CDR2: KGHSH and LQKENI. Trimming pared 5 bases from V and 3 bases from J, leaving 19 bases between. The CDR3 length is 16 residues. This CDR3 is CASSFSGGSLEETQYF. The CDR3 DNA reads TGTGCCAGCTCATTTTCGGGGGGCAGTCTAGAAGAGACCCAGTACTTC.

This clone was seen a handful of times. The rearrangement uses TRBV15 and TRBJ1-5, with a tentative D call TRBD1 (5 bases). Per germline, CDR1 LNHNV and CDR2 YYDKDF (reference sequence). The CDR3 covers 14 residues. The ends were cut back, 0 bases at V and 7 bases at J, with 10 bases in the middle. The CDR3 here is CATSRDRAGQPQHF. The CDR3 region has the DNA TGTGCCACCAGCAGAGACAGGGCAGGACAGCCCCAGCATTTT.

This chain connects TRBV25-1 to TRBJ2-7; TRBD1 matches 10 bases. CDR1 and CDR2 (germline): MGHDK, SYGVNS. This CDR3 has 15 residues. With 4 bases clipped from V and 6 bases from J, the junction kept 9 bases outside the gene matches. CDR3 protein: CASSAWTGGQGEQYF. The DNA for the CDR3 is TGTGCCAGCAGTGCTTGGACAGGGGGACAGGGCGAGCAGTACTTC.

The chain couples TRBV2 to TRBJ2-1; D might be TRBD1 (5 bases). Germline assignment: CDR1 SNHLY and CDR2 FYNNEI. V dropped 7 bases and J dropped 7 bases, with 11 bases sitting between them. The CDR3 sequence is 12 residues long. CDR3 in amino acids: CASKDTANEQFF. The CDR3 DNA follows: TGTGCCAGCAAGGACACAGCAAATGAGCAGTTCTTC.

A word on this clone: Mismatch with germline at one junction end may stem from a read error. The CDR3 here is CSSSPRPGHEANVLTF. CDR3 in DNA: TGTTCCAGCAGCCCCCGACCGGGACACGAGGCCAACGTCCTGACTTTC. The V gene is TRBV7-9, the J gene TRBJ2-6; tentatively, D is TRBD1 (6 bases). Germline CDR1 SEHNR, CDR2 FQNEAQ (reference sequence). The CDR3 has 16 residues.

This clone was seen more than once but under ten times. The chain uses TRBV28 and TRBJ2-7; 10 bases are a match to TRBD1. The V gene's germline CDR1 is MDHEN and CDR2 SYDVKM. CDR3 size: 13 residues. Germline trimming cut 6 bases from V and 5 bases from J; bases unmatched to any gene: 4. CDR3 residues: CASSRDRGNEQYF. CDR3 sequence (DNA): TGTGCCAGCAGCCGGGACAGGGGAAACGAGCAGTACTTC.

V usage is TRBV29-1 and J usage is TRBJ2-1, with D tentatively TRBD1 (6 bases). This CDR3 region has 14 residues. The V end lost 6 bases, the J end lost 9 bases, and 21 bases lay between the germline ends. Germline CDR1 and CDR2: SQVTM and ANQGSEA. CDR3 bases: TGCAGCGTCGTTGGACAGATACCGGCGGGTGAGCAGTTCTTC. Translating gives CSVVGQIPAGEQFF.

The J gene is TRBJ1-4, the V gene TRBV18, with D possibly matching TRBD1 (5 bases). The germline CDR1 and CDR2 sequences are KGHSH and LQKENI. This CDR3 has 16 amino acids. The germline V and J ends were trimmed by 3 bases and 6 bases, with 17 bases remaining between them. This CDR3 reads CASSPGQVRTDEKLFF. CDR3 nucleotide sequence: TGTGCCAGCTCACCCGGACAAGTTAGGACCGATGAAAAACTGTTTTTT. The full variable domain, with the rest looked up from reference TRBV18 and TRBJ1-4, is NAGVMQNPRHLVRRRGQEARLRCSPMKGHSHVYWYRQLPEEGLKFMVYLQKENIIDESGMPKERFSAEFPKEGPSILRIQQVVRGDSAAYFCASSPGQVRTDEKLFFGSGTQLSVL.

The chain couples TRBV5-1 to TRBJ1-2, with TRBD1 identical over 8 bases. The germline V gene encodes CDR1 SGHRS and CDR2 YFSETQ. Trimming took 2 bases from V and 7 from J; bases not matched to a gene: 7. The CDR3 covers 14 residues. CDR3: CASSFSDRVGGYTF. The CDR3 DNA sequence: TGCGCCAGCAGCTTTTCGGACAGGGTTGGTGGCTACACCTTC.

For this clone: At one end, the junction sequence differs from germline, possibly due to a read error. The chain couples TRBV9 to TRBJ2-1; D uncertain. The CDR3 sequence is 12 residues long. The germline CDR1 and CDR2 sequences are SGDLS and YYNGEE. The DNA of the CDR3 is TGTGCCAGCAGCGCCTCCGACAATGAGCAGTTCTTC. This sequence encodes CASSASDNEQFF.

The rearrangement links TRBV13 to TRBJ2-7; 7 bases fit TRBD1. The V and J ends lost 4 bases and 6 bases, in that order; junction bases with no gene match: 3. The CDR3 spans 12 residues. Germline values: CDR1 PRHDT, CDR2 FYEKMQ (reference sequence). The CDR3 loop reads CASSSNRGEQYF. In DNA, the CDR3 is TGTGCCAGCAGCTCTAACAGGGGCGAGCAGTACTTC.

The chain recombines TRBV11-2 with TRBJ2-1; D possibly corresponds to TRBD2 (5 bases). Germline CDR1 and CDR2: SGHAT and FQNNGV. V lost 2 bases, J lost 0 bases, and 17 bases lay in between. The CDR3 covers 18 residues. Written as DNA, the CDR3 is TGTGCCAGCAGCTTACGGACTCACAGACCCAGCTCCTACAATGAGCAGTTCTTC. Encoded protein: CASSLRTHRPSSYNEQFF.

This clone was recorded a few times. The V call is TRBV4-2, the J call TRBJ1-1, with 9 bases matching TRBD1. CDR3 size: 16 residues. With V trimmed by 5 bases and J by 12 bases, 19 bases remained unmatched. Germline V CDR1 and CDR2: LGHNA, YNFKEQ. The CDR3, as DNA: TGTGCCAGCAGCTTCCAAGGCCCCAACCGGGACAGGGTTACTTTCTTT. It codes for CASSFQGPNRDRVTFF.

The CDR3 sequence is CASSPTPGTQYF. CDR3 bases: TGTGCCAGCAGCCCCACCCCGGGGACCCAGTACTTC. The V gene is TRBV5-6, the J gene TRBJ2-5; D gene unclear. From germline, CDR1 is SGHDT and CDR2 YYEEEE. The CDR3 loop spans 12 amino acids. Trimming shortened V by 4 bases and J by 7 bases, and 11 bases separated the two germline ends. Combining the CDR3 with reference TRBV5-6 and TRBJ2-5 gives the whole variable domain DAGVTQSPTHLIKTRGQQVTLRCSPKSGHDTVSWYQQALGQGPQFIFQYYEEEERQRGNFPDRFSGHQFPNYSSELNVNALLLGDSALYLCASSPTPGTQYFGPGTRLLVL.

This chain links TRBV27 with TRBJ1-2; D gene uncertain. V lost 5 bases, J lost 3 bases, and 13 bases lay in between. There are 14 residues in the CDR3. Germline CDR1 MNHEY, CDR2 SMNVEV (reference sequence). CDR3 DNA sequence: TGTGCCAGCAGTGAGCGACCGAAGGACTATGGCTACACCTTC. This gives the protein CASSERPKDYGYTF.

Only a few counts were recorded for this clone. The rearrangement uses TRBV29-1 and TRBJ2-2; 7 bases map to TRBD1. CDR1 is SQVTM and CDR2 is ANQGSEA in the germline V gene. Trimming at V came to 7 bases and at J to 3 bases, leaving 5 bases not matched to a gene. The CDR3 is 13 amino acids. As DNA, the CDR3 is TGCAGCGGTGGGGGACAGTACACCGGGGAGCTGTTTTTT. This codes for CSGGGQYTGELFF.

J is TRBJ1-1 and V is TRBV15, with unresolved D. With 4 bases removed from V and 7 bases from J, the gap between germline ends came to 25 bases. The CDR3 consists of 17 residues. The germline V gene has CDR1 LNHNV and CDR2 YYDKDF (reference sequence). CDR3 sequence reads: CATSMVHLPLIGGEAFF. The CDR3 nucleotides are TGTGCCACCAGCATGGTTCACCTCCCCCTAATCGGTGGTGAAGCTTTCTTT.

The V call is TRBV5-8, the J call TRBJ1-5, with 11 bases identical to TRBD1. The V gene end was trimmed by 3 bases and the J gene end by 7 bases; junction bases not matched to a gene: 6. CDR3 size: 15 residues. Germline CDR1 SGHTS, CDR2 YDEGEE. The CDR3 sequence is CASSSGTGGLQPQHF. CDR3 sequence (DNA): TGTGCCAGCAGCTCCGGGACAGGGGGGTTGCAGCCCCAGCATTTT.

This chain uses TRBV4-3 with TRBJ2-7; D uncertain. Looked up from germline, CDR1 is LGHNA and CDR2 is YSLEER. Trimming pared 1 base from V and 7 bases from J, leaving 11 bases between. CDR3 length: 13 amino acids. CDR3 coding DNA: TGCGCCAGCAGCCAAGGGCGCCGGAGAGAGCAGTACTTC. Translation: CASSQGRRREQYF.

Comment on this clone: At the DNA level, this CDR3 is encoded by other sequences in the same sample as well. The rearrangement links TRBV7-2 to TRBJ1-3; tentative D call: TRBD1 (5 bases). Trimming shortened V by 5 bases and J by 4 bases, and 9 bases separated the two germline ends. CDR3 length: 13 amino acids. From germline, CDR1 is SGHTA and CDR2 FQGNSA. The CDR3 here is CASSLGAGNTIYF. CDR3 bases: TGTGCCAGCAGCCTAGGGGCAGGAAACACCATATATTTT. Variable domain in full (rest from reference TRBV7-2 and TRBJ1-3): GAGVSQSPSNKVTEKGKDVELRCDPISGHTALYWYRQSLGQGLEFLIYFQGNSAPDKSGLPSDRFSAERTGGSVSTLTIQRTQQEDSAVYLCASSLGAGNTIYFGEGSWLTVV.